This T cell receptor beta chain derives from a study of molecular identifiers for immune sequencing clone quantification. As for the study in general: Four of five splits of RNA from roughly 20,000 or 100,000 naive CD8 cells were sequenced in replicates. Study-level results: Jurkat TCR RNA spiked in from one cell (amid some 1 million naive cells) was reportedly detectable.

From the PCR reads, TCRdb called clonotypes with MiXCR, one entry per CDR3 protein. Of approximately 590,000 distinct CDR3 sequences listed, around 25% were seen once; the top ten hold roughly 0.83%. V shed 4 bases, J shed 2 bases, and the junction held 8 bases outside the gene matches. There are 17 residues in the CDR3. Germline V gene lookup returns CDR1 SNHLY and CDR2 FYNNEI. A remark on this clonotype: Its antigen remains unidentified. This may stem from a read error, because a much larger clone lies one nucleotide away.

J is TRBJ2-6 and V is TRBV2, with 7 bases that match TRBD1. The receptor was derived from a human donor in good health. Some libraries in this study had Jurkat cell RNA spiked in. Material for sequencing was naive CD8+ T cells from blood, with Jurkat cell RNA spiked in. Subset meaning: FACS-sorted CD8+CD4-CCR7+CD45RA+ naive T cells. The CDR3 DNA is TGTGCCAGCAGTGGTACGGACAGGCTTGCTGGGGCCAACGTCCTGACTTTC. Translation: CASSGTDRLAGANVLTF.